Following are 17 T cell receptor beta chains from one sample sequenced in a study of T-cell memory formation after mild COVID-19. TCRdb re-derived calls from the 5' RACE reads in MiXCR, one entry per CDR3 protein. This sample has about 130,000 distinct CDR3 sequences, with around 15% found just once. The sequenced material came from PBMCs or a T cell subset sorted from them (not recorded which). These receptors all stem from a young man who had mild COVID-19 (a few samples of this study predate the infection). Cell type and time point are not known.

This clonotype turned up a few times. This sequence joins TRBV12-3 or TRBV12-4 and TRBJ2-2, with a possible D match to TRBD2 (6 bases). Trimming pared 8 bases from V and 5 bases from J, leaving 9 bases between. CDR3 length: 12 amino acids. CDR3 amino acids: CASGGTTGELFF. CDR3 bases: TGTGCCAGCGGGGGGACTACCGGGGAGCTGTTTTTT.

The V and J genes are TRBV11-3 and TRBJ2-3, with 10 bases that match TRBD2. With 5 bases clipped from V and 7 bases from J, the junction kept 6 bases outside the gene matches. CDR3 length equals 14 residues. In germline, CDR1 is SGHNT, CDR2 YENEEA. CDR3 amino acids: CASSPSGGAYTQYF. DNA of the CDR3: TGTGCCAGCAGCCCAAGCGGGGGGGCATATACGCAGTATTTT.

This clonotype was counted only a few times. The V and J genes are TRBV25-1 and TRBJ2-5; either TRBD1 or TRBD2 may supply D (6 bases each). V lost 2 bases and J 5 bases, leaving 12 bases between the germline ends. This CDR3 comprises 14 residues. CDR1 and CDR2 (germline): MGHDK, SYGVNS. CDR3 coding DNA: TGTGCCAGCAGTGAACTGGGGGCGGGGGAGACCCAGTACTTC. Its translation: CASSELGAGETQYF.

This chain links TRBV5-1 with TRBJ2-3, with 8 bases lining up with TRBD2. The CDR3 has 16 residues. V dropped 0 bases and J dropped 0; count of bases not matched to a gene: 3. Germline V gene lookup returns CDR1 SGHRS and CDR2 YFSETQ. The CDR3 DNA reads as TGCGCCAGCAGCTTGGCCATAGCGGGGAGCACAGATACGCAGTATTTT. Its protein product is CASSLAIAGSTDTQYF. Together with reference TRBV5-1 and TRBJ2-3, the CDR3 gives the full variable domain: KAGVTQTPRYLIKTRGQQVTLSCSPISGHRSVSWYQQTPGQGLQFLFEYFSETQRNKGNFPGRFSGRQFSNSRSEMNVSTLELGDSALYLCASSLAIAGSTDTQYFGPGTRLTVL.

The chain recombines TRBV28 with TRBJ1-6; D not certain. Trimming cost V 6 bases and J 1 base, with 7 bases left between them. The CDR3 loop spans 14 amino acids. In germline, CDR1 is MDHEN, CDR2 SYDVKM. The CDR3 protein is CASRPGSYNSPLHF. For the CDR3, the DNA is TGTGCCAGCAGACCGGGGTCCTATAATTCACCCCTCCACTTT.

The chain combines TRBV29-1 with TRBJ2-5, with D hard to call. Per the germline V gene, CDR1 is SQVTM and CDR2 is ANQGSEA. This CDR3 is 13 amino acids long. The V gene lost 3 bases and the J gene lost 4 bases, with 12 bases spanning the gap. DNA of the CDR3: TGCAGCGTTGACCTGGGGAAACGAGAGACCCAGTACTTC. It specifies CSVDLGKRETQYF.

The table lists this clonotype with many counts. The genes are TRBV9 and TRBJ2-5, with D unresolved. The V and J ends lost 0 bases and 2 bases respectively, with 2 bases between them. This CDR3 has 12 residues. Germline V gene lookup returns CDR1 SGDLS and CDR2 YYNGEE. In DNA form, the CDR3 reads TGTGCCAGCAGCGTAGGGCAAGAGACCCAGTACTTC. It yields the protein CASSVGQETQYF.

The sample holds a few counts of this clonotype. CDR3 sequence: CASSQEPTSGYGYTF. CDR3 DNA: TGCGCCAGCAGCCAAGAACCGACATCGGGCTATGGCTACACCTTC. The gene calls are TRBV4-3 and TRBJ1-2; D is uncertain. Germline V gene sequence: CDR1 LGHNA, CDR2 YSLEER. The CDR3 contains 15 residues. Deletions cut 0 bases from V and 4 bases from J, with 12 bases between.

In this sample, this clonotype turned up a few times. This rearrangement joins TRBV10-3 to TRBJ1-4; D is undetermined. CDR3 length: 13 residues. Between the trimmed V and J ends, which lost 6 bases and 7 bases, there was a span of 12 bases. The germline V gene encodes CDR1 ENHRY and CDR2 SYGVKD. This CDR3 reads CAISGRIGEKLFF. The CDR3, as DNA: TGTGCCATCAGCGGAAGGATAGGTGAAAAACTGTTTTTT.

In this sample, this clonotype turned up a few times. DNA for the CDR3: TGTGCCGGAGACCGGGACAGCACAGATACGCAGTATTTT. Translated: CAGDRDSTDTQYF. The chain has TRBV7-9 and TRBJ2-3; either TRBD1 or TRBD2 may fit D (5 bases each). There are 13 residues in the CDR3. V lost 11 bases, J lost 0 bases, and 12 bases lay in between. Germline V gene data show CDR1 as SEHNR and CDR2 as FQNEAQ (reference sequence).

This clonotype was seen at least ten times. The chain recombines TRBV5-1 with TRBJ1-2; no clear D. Looked up from germline, CDR1 is SGHRS and CDR2 is YFSETQ. V was pared by 0 bases and J by 6 bases, with 6 bases between. This CDR3 has 12 amino acids. CDR3 residues: CASSLEEHGYTF. The CDR3 nucleotides read TGCGCCAGCAGCTTGGAAGAGCATGGCTACACCTTC.

The rearrangement uses TRBV5-1 and TRBJ2-1; D perhaps matches TRBD1 (5 bases). The germline V and J ends were trimmed by 0 bases and 7 bases, with 14 bases remaining between them. The CDR3 has 15 residues. From germline, CDR1 is SGHRS and CDR2 YFSETQ. The CDR3 reads CASSLAAGSENEQFF. The DNA for the CDR3 is TGCGCCAGCAGCTTGGCAGCAGGGTCAGAGAATGAGCAGTTCTTC. The entire variable domain, with the rest obtained from reference TRBV5-1 and TRBJ2-1, is as follows: KAGVTQTPRYLIKTRGQQVTLSCSPISGHRSVSWYQQTPGQGLQFLFEYFSETQRNKGNFPGRFSGRQFSNSRSEMNVSTLELGDSALYLCASSLAAGSENEQFFGPGTRLTVL.

The chain employs TRBV11-2 and TRBJ2-7; a possible D gene is TRBD1 (5 bases). With 1 base removed from V and 2 bases from J, the gap between germline ends came to 12 bases. The germline CDR1 and CDR2 sequences are SGHAT and FQNNGV. CDR3 length: 15 residues. CDR3 in amino acids: CASSLGTIGTYEQYF. CDR3 DNA sequence: TGTGCCAGCAGCTTAGGGACAATTGGGACCTACGAGCAGTACTTC.

The V call is TRBV4-1, the J call TRBJ2-2; possible D gene TRBD2, 5 bases. Germline V lookup: CDR1 MGHRA, CDR2 YSYEKL. The CDR3 consists of 16 residues. V was shortened by 6 bases and J by 5 bases, with 19 bases between the two germline ends. Written as DNA, the CDR3 is TGCGCCAGCAGGGTTATTGGGAAGAGAGGGACCGGGGAGCTGTTTTTT. This encodes CASRVIGKRGTGELFF.

This clonotype has only a few counts. The chain carries TRBV7-2 and TRBJ1-1; perhaps TRBD1 as D (5 bases). The CDR3 consists of 13 residues. V gave up 1 base and J gave up 3 bases, with 6 bases separating them. Germline V gene lookup returns CDR1 SGHTA and CDR2 FQGNSA. CDR3 region: CASSLVGDTEAFF. CDR3 DNA sequence: TGTGCCAGCAGCTTAGTGGGGGACACTGAAGCTTTCTTT.

There are a few counts of this clonotype. The chain recombines TRBV7-6 with TRBJ2-7, with TRBD2 matching over 11 bases. The CDR3 loop spans 14 amino acids. CDR1 and CDR2 from the germline V gene are SGHVS and FNYEAQ. V trimming: 1 base; J trimming: 4 bases; junction bases outside the gene matches: 0. The CDR3 protein is CASSLGLAGYEQYF. The CDR3 DNA reads as TGTGCCAGCAGCTTAGGACTAGCGGGGTACGAGCAGTACTTC.

This clonotype was picked up many times. The chain couples TRBV7-2 to TRBJ1-2; 7 bases align to TRBD1. The germline CDR1 and CDR2 sequences are SGHTA and FQGNSA. Trimming at V came to 5 bases and at J to 8 bases, leaving 11 bases not matched to a gene. The CDR3 is 14 residues long. CDR3 sequence: CASSPGTDGGGYTF. In DNA, the CDR3 is TGTGCCAGCAGCCCCGGGACAGATGGGGGCGGCTACACCTTC.